The clone carrying this T cell receptor (beta chain) was recorded many times. The data are from a study of CD8 T cells in ankylosing spondylitis. Germline assignment: CDR1 SGHTA and CDR2 FQGNSA. There are 12 residues in the CDR3. The V end lost 5 bases, the J end lost 10 bases, and 12 bases lay between the germline ends. TCRdb passed the 5' RACE reads through MiXCR, listing each CDR3 protein once. Among nearly 350,000 distinct CDR3 sequences, under 15% were seen once, and the ten largest hold 1.1%. This chain connects TRBV7-2 to TRBJ2-1; unclear D gene. Sequenced sample: blood, either unsorted or a sorted T cell fraction (not recorded which). This receptor was obtained from a male donor with ankylosing spondylitis or in good health (not recorded which). The CDR3 is CASSQGRREQFF. In DNA, the CDR3 is TGTGCCAGCAGCCAAGGTCGTCGGGAGCAGTTCTTC.